These 11 T cell receptor beta chains share one sample of origin, sequenced in a study of cytomegalovirus exposure and HLA in healthy donors (dated by TCRdb to 2015 to 2018). The receptor library was made with the immunoSEQ multiplex PCR assay. For the multiplex PCR, a mixture combining 60 forward primers for TCR Vbeta segments and 13 reverse primers for TCR Jbeta segments was used. TCRdb retrieved this table from immuneACCESS and kept in-frame rearrangements only. Not all clones are present; in checked studies, unresolved V genes account for under half, and no reason is known for the remainder. Present in this sample are roughly 100,000 clones, over 75% of which were seen just once. The ten largest clones represent roughly 6% of the sample. The specimen was PBMCs. These receptors all stem from a man between 60 and 75 years old in good health and CMV-seropositive.

The rearrangement joins TRBV14 to TRBJ1-1, with a possible D match to TRBD1 (5 bases). The V gene's germline CDR1 is SGHDN and CDR2 FVKESK. This CDR3 has 15 residues. The V end was cut by 1 base, the J end by 1 base, with 10 bases between. The CDR3 nucleotides are TGTGCCAGCAGCCAAGGTCCAGGACAGAACACTGAAGCTTTCTTT. This sequence encodes CASSQGPGQNTEAFF.

This chain uses TRBV25-1 with TRBJ1-1; possible D gene TRBD1, 5 bases. Germline V gene lookup returns CDR1 MGHDK and CDR2 SYGVNS. Trimming stripped 5 bases from V and 1 base from J, with 14 bases between. The CDR3 extends over 15 amino acids. In DNA form, the CDR3 reads TGTGCCAGCAGTAGTACGACAGCTCCGAACACTGAAGCTTTCTTT. Its protein product is CASSSTTAPNTEAFF. The whole variable domain, remainder taken from reference TRBV25-1 and TRBJ1-1, is EADIYQTPRYLVIGTGKKITLECSQTMGHDKMYWYQQDPGMELHLIHYSYGVNSTEKGDLSSESTVSRIRTEHFPLTLESARPSHTSQYLCASSSTTAPNTEAFFGQGTRLTVV.

The chain is built from TRBV6-5 and TRBJ2-5, with 8 bases identical to TRBD1. The CDR3 runs 15 residues. J gave up 1 base and V 7 bases, and 8 bases lay outside the gene matches. The germline V gene has CDR1 MNHEY and CDR2 SVGAGI. The CDR3 loop is CASKKQGALQETQYF. The CDR3 DNA reads as TGTGCCAGCAAGAAGCAGGGGGCGCTCCAAGAGACCCAGTACTTC.

The V call is TRBV7-9, the J call TRBJ2-7; the D gene is possibly TRBD1 (6 bases). The CDR3 sequence is 13 residues long. The ends were cut back, 4 bases at V and 5 bases at J, with 12 bases in the middle. Germline-derived CDR1 and CDR2 are SEHNR and FQNEAQ (reference sequence). The CDR3 DNA reads TGTGCCAGCAGCTCAAACAGGGACCACGAGCAGTACTTC. Encoded protein: CASSSNRDHEQYF.

This chain links TRBV11-2 with TRBJ2-1; 10 bases map to TRBD1. The CDR3 has 14 amino acids. The trim removed 5 bases at V and 8 bases at J, leaving 6 bases unmatched. Per the germline V gene, CDR1 is SGHAT and CDR2 is FQNNGV. In nucleotides, the CDR3 is TGTGCCAGCAGCCGGGACAGGGGAGGGTATGAGCAGTTCTTC. This sequence encodes CASSRDRGGYEQFF. Variable domain in full (rest from reference TRBV11-2 and TRBJ2-1): EAGVAQSPRYKIIEKRQSVAFWCNPISGHATLYWYQQILGQGPKLLIQFQNNGVVDDSQLPKDRFSAERLKGVDSTLKIQPAKLEDSAVYLCASSRDRGGYEQFFGPGTRLTVL.

The gene calls are TRBV10-3 and TRBJ2-1; 7 bases are shared with TRBD1. Per germline, CDR1 ENHRY and CDR2 SYGVKD. Trimming removed 6 bases from V and 8 bases from J; junction bases left unmatched: 4. The CDR3 has 12 residues. For the CDR3, the DNA is TGTGCCATCAGGACAGGGCTGGATGAGCAGTTCTTC. Protein product: CAIRTGLDEQFF.

This clone turned up a few times. The V gene is TRBV7-9, the J gene TRBJ1-4; D is uncertain. CDR1 and CDR2 from the germline V gene are SEHNR and FQNEAQ (reference sequence). The V end was cut by 3 bases, the J end by 0 bases, with 17 bases between. This CDR3 spans 18 amino acids. The DNA of the CDR3 is TGTGCCAGCAGCTTCTGGCCGTTGAGGGATGCAACTAATGAAAAACTGTTTTTT. Amino acids: CASSFWPLRDATNEKLFF.

This clone appeared a single time. The V call is TRBV6-6, the J call TRBJ2-3, with D possibly being TRBD2 (5 bases). Looked up from germline, CDR1 is MNHNY and CDR2 is SVGAGI (reference sequence). V was shortened by 8 bases and J by 0 bases, with 15 bases between the two germline ends. The CDR3 extends over 15 amino acids. The CDR3 loop reads CASRGLAPSTDTQYF. The CDR3 nucleotides read TGTGCCAGCCGTGGGCTAGCACCTAGCACAGATACGCAGTATTTT.

V and J are TRBV6-4 and TRBJ2-3, with a possible D match to TRBD2 (6 bases). Germline CDR1 reads MRHNA; CDR2 reads SNTAGT. Trimming left V 3 bases short and J 3 bases short, with 10 bases between. This CDR3 has 14 amino acids. The CDR3 here is CASSDSGLTDTQYF. As DNA, the CDR3 is TGTGCCAGCAGTGATTCGGGACTTACAGATACGCAGTATTTT.

The chain employs TRBV11-3 and TRBJ2-7; D gene unclear. V was clipped by 0 bases and J by 5 bases, with 8 bases between them. In germline, CDR1 is SGHNT, CDR2 YENEEA. This CDR3 contains 13 residues. The CDR3 DNA reads as TGTGCCAGCAGCTTAGATGAGGTCCACGAGCAGTACTTC. This codes for CASSLDEVHEQYF. Based on the CDR3 plus reference TRBV11-3 and TRBJ2-7, the full variable domain is EAGVVQSPRYKIIEKKQPVAFWCNPISGHNTLYWYLQNLGQGPELLIRYENEEAVDDSQLPKDRFSAERLKGVDSTLKIQPAELGDSAVYLCASSLDEVHEQYFGPGTRLTVT.

The rearrangement links TRBV4-2 to TRBJ1-2; D call uncertain. Germline-derived CDR1 and CDR2 are LGHNA and YNFKEQ. V lost 0 bases and J 2 bases, leaving 13 bases between the germline ends. The length of the CDR3 is 16 residues. The chain's CDR3 is CASSQESSGINYGYTF. CDR3 DNA sequence: TGTGCCAGCAGCCAAGAGTCATCCGGGATAAACTATGGCTACACCTTC.